This T cell receptor (beta chain) was captured in a study of blood T cell repertoires in COVID-19. Study overall: The analysed material was cDNA or gDNA that came from T cells, B-cell-depleted T cells, or PBMCs.

The Seattle patients, enrolled during active infection, were followed longitudinally. Per germline, CDR1 SGHTA and CDR2 FQGNSA. CDR3 length equals 16 residues. The V gene end was trimmed by 1 base and the J gene end by 4 bases; junction bases not matched to a gene: 6. Clones were sequenced by immunoSEQ multiplex PCR, and TCRdb holds only the in-frame ones, with some missing. The sample carries about 250,000 clones, about 90% recorded once. The receptor's source is a man aged 25-40 years with COVID-19, enrolled during active disease. The rearrangement links TRBV7-2 to TRBJ2-5; 10 bases align to TRBD1. The source material was peripheral blood. The CDR3 coding sequence is TGTGCCAGCAGCTTAGTCTTGGGGACAGGGGTAGAGACCCAGTACTTC. Translation gives CASSLVLGTGVETQYF.